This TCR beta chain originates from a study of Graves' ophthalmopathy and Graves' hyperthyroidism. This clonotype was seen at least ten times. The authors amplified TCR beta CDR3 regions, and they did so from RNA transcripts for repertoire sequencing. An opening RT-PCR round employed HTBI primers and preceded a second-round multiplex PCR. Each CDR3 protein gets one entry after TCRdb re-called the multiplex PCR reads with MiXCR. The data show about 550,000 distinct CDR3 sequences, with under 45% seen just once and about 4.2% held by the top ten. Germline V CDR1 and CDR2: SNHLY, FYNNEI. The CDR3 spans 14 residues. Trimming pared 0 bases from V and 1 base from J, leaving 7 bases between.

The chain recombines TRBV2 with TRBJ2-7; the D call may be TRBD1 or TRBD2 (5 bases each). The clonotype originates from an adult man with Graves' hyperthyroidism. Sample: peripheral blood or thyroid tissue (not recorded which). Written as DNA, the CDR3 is TGTGCCAGCAGTGAAGCAGGGGAGTCCTACGAGCAGTACTTC. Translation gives CASSEAGESYEQYF. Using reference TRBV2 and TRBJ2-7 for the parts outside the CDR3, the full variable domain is EPEVTQTPSHQVTQMGQEVILRCVPISNHLYFYWYRQILGQKVEFLVSFYNNEISEKSEIFDDQFSVERPDGSNFTLKIRSTKLEDSAMYFCASSEAGESYEQYFGPGTRLTVT.